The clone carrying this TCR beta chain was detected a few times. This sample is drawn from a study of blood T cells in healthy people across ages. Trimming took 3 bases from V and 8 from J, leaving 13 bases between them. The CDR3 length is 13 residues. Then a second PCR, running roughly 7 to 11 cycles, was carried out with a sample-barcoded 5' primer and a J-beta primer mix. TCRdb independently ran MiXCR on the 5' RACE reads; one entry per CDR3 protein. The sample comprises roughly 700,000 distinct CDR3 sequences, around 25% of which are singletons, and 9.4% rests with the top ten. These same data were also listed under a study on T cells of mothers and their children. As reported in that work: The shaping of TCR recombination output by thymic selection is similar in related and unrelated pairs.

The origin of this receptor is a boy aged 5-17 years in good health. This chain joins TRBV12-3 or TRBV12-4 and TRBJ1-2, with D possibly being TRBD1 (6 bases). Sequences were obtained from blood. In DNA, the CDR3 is TGTGCCAGCAGTTTGGACAGCTCCTGGGGCTACACCTTC. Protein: CASSLDSSWGYTF.